This T cell receptor beta chain was sequenced in a study of technical replicates of blood from a handful of donors. The protocol was immunoSEQ multiplex PCR, while the TCRdb copy is restricted to in-frame clones and leaves out a portion. The sample includes roughly 92,000 clones, around 95% of them seen just once. A note on this clone: The sample holds other DNA sequences that translate to the same CDR3.

Germline CDR1 and CDR2: LNHDA and SQIVND (reference sequence). The V end lost 1 base, the J end lost 3 bases, and 5 bases lay between the germline ends. This CDR3 contains 13 residues. The origin of this receptor is a human donor in good health. The sequencing sample was made of T cells isolated from PBMCs. The chain links TRBV19 to TRBJ2-3; D not resolved. CDR3 sequence (DNA): TGTGCCAGTAGTATAGTCGGGACAGATACGCAGTATTTT. Translating gives CASSIVGTDTQYF.